This TCR beta chain came from a study of OX40 agonist ivuxolimab in advanced cancers. The length of the CDR3 is 14 residues. Germline CDR1 is SGHKS and CDR2 is YYEKEE (reference sequence). The V and J ends lost 5 bases and 7 bases, in that order; junction bases with no gene match: 8. This clone came up once. Its antigen is currently unknown. Study outcomes and limitations: The expanded peripheral T cells' antigen specificity was not determined.

Only in-frame clones appear in the TCRdb table, and some are missing; sequencing was by immunoSEQ multiplex PCR. The repertoire holds around 80,000 clones, with about 86% as singletons. The sequence was collected from an adult with an advanced solid tumor such as melanoma, head and neck, liver or kidney cancer. The gene calls are TRBV5-5 and TRBJ1-5; 8 bases align to TRBD1. This sample comprised CD4+ or CD8+ T cells sorted from blood, obtained in a trial of the OX40 agonist ivuxolimab. The CDR3 spells CASSSGQGHQPQHF. The CDR3 DNA is TGTGCCAGCAGTAGTGGACAGGGTCACCAGCCCCAGCATTTT.